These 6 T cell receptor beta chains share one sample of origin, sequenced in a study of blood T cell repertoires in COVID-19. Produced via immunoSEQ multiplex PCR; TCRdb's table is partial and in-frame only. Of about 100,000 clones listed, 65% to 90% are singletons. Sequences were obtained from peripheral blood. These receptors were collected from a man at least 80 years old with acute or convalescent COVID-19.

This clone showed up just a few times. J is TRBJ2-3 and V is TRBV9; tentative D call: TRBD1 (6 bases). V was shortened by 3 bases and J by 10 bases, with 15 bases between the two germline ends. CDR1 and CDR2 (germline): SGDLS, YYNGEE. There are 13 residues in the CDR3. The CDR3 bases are TGTGCCAGCAGCGGCAGTACAGGGCCACCGCAGTATTTT. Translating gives CASSGSTGPPQYF.

CDR3 sequence reads: CASSPRTSVGNEQFF. The CDR3 DNA reads as TGTGCCAGCTCACCGCGGACTAGCGTTGGCAATGAGCAGTTCTTC. V usage is TRBV18 and J usage is TRBJ2-1; 9 nucleotides align to TRBD2. This CDR3 is built from 15 residues. The V segment lost 3 bases and the J segment 6 bases; nucleotides outside the gene matches: 6. Germline loops: CDR1 KGHSH, CDR2 LQKENI.

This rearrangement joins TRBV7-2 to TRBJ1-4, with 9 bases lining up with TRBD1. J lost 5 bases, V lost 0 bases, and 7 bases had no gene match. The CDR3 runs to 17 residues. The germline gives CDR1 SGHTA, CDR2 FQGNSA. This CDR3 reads CASSLALQGAPNEKLFF. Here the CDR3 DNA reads TGTGCCAGCAGCTTAGCCTTACAGGGGGCGCCGAATGAAAAACTGTTTTTT.

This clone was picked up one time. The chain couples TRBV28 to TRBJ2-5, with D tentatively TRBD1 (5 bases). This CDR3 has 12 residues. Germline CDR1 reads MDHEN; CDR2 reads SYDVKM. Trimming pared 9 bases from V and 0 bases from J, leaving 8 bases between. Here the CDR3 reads CASNRYQETQYF. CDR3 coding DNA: TGTGCCAGTAACAGGTACCAAGAGACCCAGTACTTC.

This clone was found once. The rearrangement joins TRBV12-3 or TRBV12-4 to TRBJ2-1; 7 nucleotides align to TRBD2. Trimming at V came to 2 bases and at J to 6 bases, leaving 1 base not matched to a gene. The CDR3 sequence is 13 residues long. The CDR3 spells CASSLRGVNEQFF. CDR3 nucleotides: TGTGCCAGCAGTTTACGGGGGGTCAATGAGCAGTTCTTC.

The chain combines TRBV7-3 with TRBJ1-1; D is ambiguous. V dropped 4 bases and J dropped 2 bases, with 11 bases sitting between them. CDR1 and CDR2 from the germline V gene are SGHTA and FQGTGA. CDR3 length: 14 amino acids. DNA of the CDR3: TGTGCCAGCAGCTCTTCCCCGGGTAACACTGAAGCTTTCTTT. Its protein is CASSSSPGNTEAFF.